This TCR beta chain emerged from a study of blood T cell repertoires in COVID-19. Study overall: COVID-19 samples, acute and convalescent, were from the United States, Italy and Spain. Nucleic acid was either cDNA or gDNA, and it came from T cells, B-cell-depleted T cells, or PBMCs.

The CDR3 contains 16 residues. Germline values: CDR1 SNHLY, CDR2 FYNNEI. V lost 6 bases and J lost 6, with 21 bases in between. Authors' analysis steps: By means of reference gene primer amplification, nucleated cell counts were estimated. TCRdb's table, derived via immunoSEQ multiplex PCR, lists solely in-frame clones and lacks some. Clone size and the V and J calls come from that table; the DNA yielded D and trimming. Of over 150,000 clones in the sample, 75% to 90% are singletons; the top ten hold 1.1%. The V gene is TRBV2, the J gene TRBJ1-5; tentative D call: TRBD1 (6 bases). The sequenced material came from peripheral blood. The source of this sequence is a man younger than 45 with acute or convalescent COVID-19. The CDR3 here is CASRDNISGGRQPQHF. The CDR3 nucleotides are TGTGCCAGCAGGGACAACATTTCGGGGGGGCGTCAGCCCCAGCATTTT. The whole variable domain, filled in from reference TRBV2 and TRBJ1-5, reads EPEVTQTPSHQVTQMGQEVILRCVPISNHLYFYWYRQILGQKVEFLVSFYNNEISEKSEIFDDQFSVERPDGSNFTLKIRSTKLEDSAMYFCASRDNISGGRQPQHFGDGTRLSIL.